This TCR beta chain was captured by sequencing in a study of cytomegalovirus exposure and HLA in healthy donors. Findings and limits, study-wide: Most TCR sequences were seen very rarely across donors, but some public TCRs occurred in many. It was taken for granted in presence/absence analyses that sequencing depth across donors was roughly uniform. The study listed some 160 cytomegalovirus-associated TCR beta chains. TCR beta chain V- and J-gene trimming was linked, in a later analysis, to a missense variant in DCLRE1C.

Both 60 Vbeta primers and 13 Jbeta primers went into the PCR. This table comes from immunoSEQ multiplex PCR, and its TCRdb copy is limited to in-frame clones, with some not included. The table lists about 180,000 clones, 79% of them singletons. Germline CDR1 reads MGHRA; CDR2 reads YSYEKL. The CDR3 spans 14 residues. Trimming shortened V by 2 bases and J by 1 base, and 7 bases separated the two germline ends. This clone was recorded once. Its target is unknown. The sequence was collected from a woman in her forties in good health and CMV-seronegative. The chain recombines TRBV4-1 with TRBJ2-3; D is perhaps TRBD1 (6 bases). The sequenced sample consisted of PBMCs. The DNA for the CDR3 is TGCGCCAGCAGCCAATGGACAGGCACAGATACGCAGTATTTT. Translated, it gives CASSQWTGTDTQYF.